This note documents a single T cell receptor (beta chain) sequence. Its antigen is still unknown. This specimen belongs to a study of cytomegalovirus exposure and HLA in healthy donors. Across the study: Out of fewer than 400 genotyped donors, roughly 80% belonged to the Caucasian-associated ancestry cluster.

PCR was performed using 60 Vbeta and 13 Jbeta primers. Data came from immunoSEQ multiplex PCR; TCRdb stores just in-frame clones and leaves some out. The profile shows about 150,000 clones, roughly 77% of them singletons. There are 16 residues in the CDR3. With 4 bases clipped from V and 3 bases from J, the junction kept 9 bases outside the gene matches. Germline V gene sequence: CDR1 SGHDT, CDR2 YYEEEE. Study findings and constraints: While the bulk of TCR sequences proved rare, some public TCRs turned up in many donors. Per published reports, the classifier diagnosed cytomegalovirus status with high specificity and sensitivity.

The sequence derives from a human donor in good health. Input material: PBMCs. This chain links TRBV5-6 with TRBJ1-1; the match to TRBD1 covers 10 bases. The CDR3 sequence: CASSPDRGLSYTEAFF. For the CDR3, the DNA is TGTGCCAGCAGCCCCGACAGGGGGCTGAGTTACACTGAAGCTTTCTTT.